Below, 8 T cell receptor beta chains from the same sample are listed, as sequenced in a study of graft-versus-host responses after intestinal transplantation. These receptors are not linked to any known antigen. The assay was immunoSEQ multiplex PCR, and TCRdb's table has in-frame clones only and misses some. This repertoire shows about 110,000 clones, around 90% found once; its top ten account for 0.2% to 0.25%. This sample comprised unstimulated CD4+ T cells sorted from spleen or lymph node cells, obtained before transplant. These TCRs come from a human donor who was the organ donor for an intestinal transplant.

As to this clone: Other nucleotide sequences in the sample specify the same CDR3. The chain is built from TRBV4-3 and TRBJ2-7; maybe TRBD2 (6 bases). The V end was cut by 1 base, the J end by 2 bases, with 12 bases between. Looked up from germline, CDR1 is LGHNA and CDR2 is YSLEER. The CDR3 length is 15 residues. CDR3 amino acids: CASSQAPAGPYEQYF. The CDR3 region has the DNA TGCGCCAGCAGCCAAGCACCAGCGGGCCCCTACGAGCAGTACTTC.

The chain combines TRBV11-2 with TRBJ2-7, with D maybe TRBD2 (5 bases). The CDR3 is 15 amino acids. Germline CDR1 is SGHAT and CDR2 is FQNNGV. V shed 5 bases and J shed 2 bases, with 16 bases lying between them. The chain's CDR3 is CASSPSRTSTYEQYF. In DNA, the CDR3 is TGTGCCAGCAGCCCCTCGAGGACTTCCACCTACGAGCAGTACTTC.

This clone was counted between two and nine times. This chain joins TRBV29-1 and TRBJ2-7; D ambiguous. The V gene lost 3 bases and the J gene lost 0 bases, with 9 bases spanning the gap. Germline assignment: CDR1 SQVTM and CDR2 ANQGSEA. This CDR3 is built from 13 residues. The CDR3: CSVDYGSSYEQYF. The CDR3, as DNA: TGCAGCGTTGATTATGGAAGCTCCTACGAGCAGTACTTC.

This clone showed up just once. CDR3 nucleotide sequence: TGTGCCAGTAGTATGTCGGGACTAGTTCTTACGCAGTATTTT. Translating gives CASSMSGLVLTQYF. V and J are TRBV19 and TRBJ2-3, with 8 bases that match TRBD2. The CDR3 totals 14 residues. V dropped 3 bases and J dropped 8; count of bases not matched to a gene: 7. Germline-derived CDR1 and CDR2 are LNHDA and SQIVND (reference sequence).

The chain is built from TRBV14 and TRBJ2-1; 7 bases are shared with TRBD2. This CDR3 spans 17 amino acids. Losses at the gene ends were 1 base for V and 3 bases for J; bases not matched to a gene: 9. Germline V gene data show CDR1 as SGHDN and CDR2 as FVKESK. CDR3 nucleotides: TGTGCCAGCAGCCAAGTGGGGGGGAGGGCCATCTACAATGAGCAGTTCTTC. The encoded protein is CASSQVGGRAIYNEQFF.

As to this clone: A read error may produce the germline difference seen at one junction end. This sequence joins TRBV6-5 and TRBJ2-2; 8 nucleotides align to TRBD2. The CDR3 length is 12 residues. In germline, CDR1 is MNHEY, CDR2 SVGAGI. The CDR3 DNA is TGTGCCAGCAGTTACTCGAGCGGGGGGCTGTTTTTT. Amino acids: CASSYSSGGLFF.

For this clone: Mismatch with germline at one junction end may stem from a read error. CDR3 sequence: CASSYGGTGEHF. In nucleotides, the CDR3 is TGTGCCAGCAGTTACGGGGGGACAGGGGAGCATTTT. The gene calls are TRBV6-9 and TRBJ2-3; 10 nucleotides line up with TRBD1. From germline, CDR1 is MNHGY and CDR2 SVAAGI. CDR3 length: 12 amino acids.

The chain is built from TRBV4-3 and TRBJ2-7, with 10 bases aligning to TRBD2. CDR1 is LGHNA, CDR2 YSLEER, per germline. V dropped 3 bases and J dropped 2; count of bases not matched to a gene: 4. The CDR3 extends over 15 amino acids. CDR3 residues: CASSQGLATTYEQYF. CDR3 DNA: TGCGCCAGCAGCCAGGGACTAGCGACCACCTACGAGCAGTACTTC.